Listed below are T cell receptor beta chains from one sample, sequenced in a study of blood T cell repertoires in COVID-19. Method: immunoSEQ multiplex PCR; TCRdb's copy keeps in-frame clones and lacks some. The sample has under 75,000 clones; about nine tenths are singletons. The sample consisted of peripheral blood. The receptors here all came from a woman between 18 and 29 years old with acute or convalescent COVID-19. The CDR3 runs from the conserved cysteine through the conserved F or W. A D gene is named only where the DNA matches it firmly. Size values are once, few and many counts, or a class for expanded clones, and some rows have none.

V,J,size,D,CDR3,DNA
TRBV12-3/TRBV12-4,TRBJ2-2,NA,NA,CASSITGELFF,TGTGCCAGCAGTATAACCGGGGAGCTGTTTTTT
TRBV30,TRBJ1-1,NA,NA,CAWSVRSTEAFF,TGTGCCTGGAGTGTAAGGAGCACTGAAGCTTTCTTT
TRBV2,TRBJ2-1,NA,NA,CASSFDGGNHNEQFF,TGTGCCAGCAGCTTCGATGGGGGGAACCACAATGAGCAGTTCTTC
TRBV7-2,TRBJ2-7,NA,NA,CASSARVDEQYF,TGTGCCAGCAGCGCCCGGGTCGACGAGCAGTACTTC
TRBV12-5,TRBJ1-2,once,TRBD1,CASGRDRSGYGYTF,TGTGCTAGTGGCCGGGACAGGTCTGGCTATGGCTACACCTTC
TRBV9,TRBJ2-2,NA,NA,CASSVSGDYTGELFF,TGTGCCAGCAGCGTATCGGGGGATTACACCGGGGAGCTGTTTTTT
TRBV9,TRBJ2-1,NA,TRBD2,CASSVVETSGEQFF,TGTGCCAGCAGCGTAGTCGAGACTAGCGGTGAGCAGTTCTTC
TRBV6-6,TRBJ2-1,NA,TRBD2,CASSYPSGNNEQFF,TGTGCCAGCAGTTACCCTAGCGGAAACAATGAGCAGTTCTTC
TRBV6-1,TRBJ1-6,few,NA,CASSESVGLRNSPLHF,TGTGCCAGCAGTGAATCCGTCGGGTTAAGGAATTCACCCCTCCACTTT
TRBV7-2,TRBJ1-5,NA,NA,CASSQRSGGNQPQHF,TGTGCCAGCAGCCAGCGCTCGGGGGGCAATCAGCCCCAGCATTTT
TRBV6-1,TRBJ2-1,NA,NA,CASSEYETALYNEQFF,TGTGCCAGCAGTGAATACGAGACAGCCCTCTACAATGAGCAGTTCTTC
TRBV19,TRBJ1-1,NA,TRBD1,CATQGVDTEAFF,TGTGCCACCCAGGGGGTGGACACTGAAGCTTTCTTT
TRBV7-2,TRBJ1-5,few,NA,CASSLAGGPNQPQHF,TGTGCCAGCAGCTTAGCGGGGGGACCCAATCAGCCCCAGCATTTT
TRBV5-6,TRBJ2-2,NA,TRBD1,CASSRTGVDTGELFF,TGTGCCAGCAGCCGGACAGGGGTCGACACCGGGGAGCTGTTTTTT
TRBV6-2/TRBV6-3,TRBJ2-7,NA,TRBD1,CASRPPGQGSEQYF,TGTGCCAGCAGACCTCCGGGACAGGGGAGCGAGCAGTACTTC
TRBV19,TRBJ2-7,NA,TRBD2,CASSPSGLPYEQYF,TGTGCCAGTAGTCCATCGGGACTACCGTACGAGCAGTACTTC
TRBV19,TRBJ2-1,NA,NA,CASSIQGQIYNEQFF,TGTGCCAGTAGTATTCAAGGACAGATATACAATGAGCAGTTCTTC
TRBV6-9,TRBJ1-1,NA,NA,CASSYHRVLNTEAFF,TGTGCCAGCAGTTATCACAGGGTTTTGAACACTGAAGCTTTCTTT
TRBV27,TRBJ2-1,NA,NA,CASSLGGSYNEQFF,TGTGCCAGCAGTCTGGGGGGCTCCTACAATGAGCAGTTCTTC
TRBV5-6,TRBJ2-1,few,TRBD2,CASSFGSGGSSYNEQFF,TGTGCCAGCAGCTTTGGAAGCGGGGGGTCCTCATACAATGAGCAGTTCTTC
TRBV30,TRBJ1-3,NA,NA,CAWSVRRGDTIYF,TGTGCCTGGAGTGTTCGAAGGGGTGACACCATATATTTT
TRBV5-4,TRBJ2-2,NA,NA,CASSSRQTNTGELFF,TGTGCCAGCAGCTCCCGACAGACGAACACCGGGGAGCTGTTTTTT
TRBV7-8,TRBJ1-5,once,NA,CASSPREGRGGQPQHF,TGTGCCAGCAGCCCCCGGGAGGGCAGGGGCGGTCAGCCCCAGCATTTT
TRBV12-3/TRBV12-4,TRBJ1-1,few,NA,CASSPTVNTEAFF,TGTGCCAGCAGCCCGACAGTGAACACTGAAGCTTTCTTT
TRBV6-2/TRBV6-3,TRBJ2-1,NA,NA,CASSYSGGRMNEQFF,TGTGCCAGCAGTTACTCGGGCGGGCGGATGAATGAGCAGTTCTTC
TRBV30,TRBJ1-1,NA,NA,CAWSDGNTEAFF,TGTGCCTGGAGTGACGGGAACACTGAAGCTTTCTTT
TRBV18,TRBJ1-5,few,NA,CASSSGTGVNQPQHF,TGTGCCAGCTCCTCAGGCACAGGAGTCAATCAGCCCCAGCATTTT
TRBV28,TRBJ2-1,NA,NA,CASSPRFRRGREEDEQFF,TGTGCCAGCAGTCCTCGATTTCGGCGGGGACGCGAGGAGGATGAGCAGTTCTTC
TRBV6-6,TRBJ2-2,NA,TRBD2,CASSYVRESPGELFF,TGTGCCAGCAGTTACGTGCGGGAGAGCCCCGGGGAGCTGTTTTTT
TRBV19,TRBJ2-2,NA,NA,CASSFAGMTGELFF,TGTGCCAGTAGTTTCGCGGGGATGACCGGGGAGCTGTTTTTT
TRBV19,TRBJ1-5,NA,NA,CASRSDRDKRQPQHF,TGTGCCAGTAGGTCAGACCGGGACAAAAGACAGCCCCAGCATTTT
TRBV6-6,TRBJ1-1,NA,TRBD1,CASSSRTGPLNTEAFF,TGTGCCAGCAGTTCACGGACAGGACCCCTGAACACTGAAGCTTTCTTT
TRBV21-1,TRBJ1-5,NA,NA,CARNILSNQPQHF,TGTGCCAGGAACATCCTGAGCAATCAGCCCCAGCATTTT
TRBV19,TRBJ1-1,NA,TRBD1,CASSADRYTEAFF,TGTGCCAGTAGTGCGGACAGGTACACTGAAGCTTTCTTT
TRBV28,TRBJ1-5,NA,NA,CASRSWDNLGHF,TGTGCCAGCAGGTCCTGGGACAACCTGGGGCATTTT
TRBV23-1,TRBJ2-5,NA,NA,CASTQGWGPQETQYF,TGCGCCAGCACCCAGGGGTGGGGTCCTCAAGAGACCCAGTACTTC
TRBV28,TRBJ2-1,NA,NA,CASSFDQLRSYNEQFF,TGTGCCAGCAGTTTTGACCAACTAAGGTCCTACAATGAGCAGTTCTTC
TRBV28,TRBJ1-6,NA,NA,CASSRTYYNSPLHF,TGTGCCAGCAGTCGGACTTATTATAATTCACCCCTCCACTTT
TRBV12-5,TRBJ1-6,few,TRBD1,CASGSRTGEGNSPLHF,TGTGCTAGTGGTTCGCGAACAGGGGAAGGTAATTCACCCCTCCACTTT
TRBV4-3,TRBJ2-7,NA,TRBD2,CASSQDWGGASYEQYF,TGCGCCAGCAGCCAAGATTGGGGAGGGGCCTCCTACGAGCAGTACTTC
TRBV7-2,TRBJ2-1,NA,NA,CASSLLADSYNEQFF,TGTGCCAGCAGCCTATTAGCGGATTCCTACAATGAGCAGTTCTTC
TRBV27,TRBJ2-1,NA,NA,CASSLKGGYRNKFRNEQFF,TGTGCCAGCAGTTTAAAAGGCGGTTACCGAAACAAGTTTAGAAATGAGCAGTTCTTC
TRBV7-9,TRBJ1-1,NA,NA,CASSLGGVEAFF,TGTGCCAGCAGCTTAGGGGGGGTCGAAGCTTTCTTT
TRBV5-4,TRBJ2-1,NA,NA,CASSLAPGSYNEQFF,TGTGCCAGCAGCTTGGCCCCGGGCTCCTACAATGAGCAGTTCTTC
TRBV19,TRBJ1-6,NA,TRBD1,CASSTAGTGGNSPLHF,TGTGCCAGTAGTACCGCCGGGACAGGGGGTAATTCACCCCTCCACTTT
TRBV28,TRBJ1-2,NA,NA,CASSLGGIYGYTF,TGTGCCAGCAGTTTAGGCGGAATCTATGGCTACACCTTC